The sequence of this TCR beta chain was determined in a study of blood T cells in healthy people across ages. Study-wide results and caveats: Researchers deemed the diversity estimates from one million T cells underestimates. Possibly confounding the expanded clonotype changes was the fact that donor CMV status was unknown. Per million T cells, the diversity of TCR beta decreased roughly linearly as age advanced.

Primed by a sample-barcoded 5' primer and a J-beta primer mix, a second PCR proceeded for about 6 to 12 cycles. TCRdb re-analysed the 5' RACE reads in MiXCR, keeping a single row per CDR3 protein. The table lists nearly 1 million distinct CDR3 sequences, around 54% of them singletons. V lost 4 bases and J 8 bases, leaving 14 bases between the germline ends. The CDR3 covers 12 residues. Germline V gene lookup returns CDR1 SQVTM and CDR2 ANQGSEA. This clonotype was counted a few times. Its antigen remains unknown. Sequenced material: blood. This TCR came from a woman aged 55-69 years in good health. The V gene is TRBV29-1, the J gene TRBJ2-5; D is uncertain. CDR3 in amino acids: CSVAVQIDTQYF. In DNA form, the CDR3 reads TGCAGCGTTGCGGTGCAGATAGATACCCAGTACTTC.